This T cell receptor (beta chain) derives from a study of blood T cell repertoires in COVID-19. At the level of the study: Researchers got acute and convalescent COVID-19 samples from the United States, Italy and Spain.

Sequencing used immunoSEQ multiplex PCR; TCRdb keeps in-frame clones, though not all of them. The sample contains roughly 250,000 clones, 70% to 90% of which appear only once. Germline loops: CDR1 LGHNA, CDR2 YNFKEQ. This CDR3 is 15 amino acids long. Trimming removed 1 base from V and 5 bases from J; junction bases left unmatched: 7. The rearrangement joins TRBV4-2 to TRBJ1-1, with TRBD1 identical over 7 bases. The specimen was peripheral blood. This TCR was recovered from a woman between 40 and 55 years old who had recovered from COVID-19. Here the CDR3 DNA reads TGTGCCAGCAGCCAAGGAGACAGGGAAATAACTGAAGCTTTCTTT. It yields the protein CASSQGDREITEAFF.